This TCR beta chain was documented in a study of tumor and adjacent non-tumor tissue in lung cancer. Overall study results and limits: Compared with tumor, normal lung showed significantly lower TCR diversity. Patients with more diverse tumor TCRs had worse survival.

This sample's RNA came from whole unsorted tissue. In germline, CDR1 is SGHNT, CDR2 YENEEA. The CDR3 consists of 15 residues. The library came from three nested PCR rounds adapted from ARM-PCR protocols. TCRdb re-called the multiplex PCR reads through MiXCR, storing one row per CDR3 protein. The sample holds approximately 110,000 distinct CDR3 sequences, roughly 74% seen once. With regard to this clonotype: Its specificity is not known. One end of the junction fails to match germline, which may point to a read error.

The chain combines TRBV11-3 with TRBJ2-3; D possibly corresponds to TRBD2 (6 bases). The receptor was isolated from a woman aged 60 to 75 with non-small cell lung cancer. The sample taken for sequencing was lung tumor tissue. CDR3 residues: CGSSPAGQGGHTQYF. The CDR3 nucleotides are TGTGGTAGCAGCCCCGCCGGGCAGGGAGGTCATACACAGTATTTT.